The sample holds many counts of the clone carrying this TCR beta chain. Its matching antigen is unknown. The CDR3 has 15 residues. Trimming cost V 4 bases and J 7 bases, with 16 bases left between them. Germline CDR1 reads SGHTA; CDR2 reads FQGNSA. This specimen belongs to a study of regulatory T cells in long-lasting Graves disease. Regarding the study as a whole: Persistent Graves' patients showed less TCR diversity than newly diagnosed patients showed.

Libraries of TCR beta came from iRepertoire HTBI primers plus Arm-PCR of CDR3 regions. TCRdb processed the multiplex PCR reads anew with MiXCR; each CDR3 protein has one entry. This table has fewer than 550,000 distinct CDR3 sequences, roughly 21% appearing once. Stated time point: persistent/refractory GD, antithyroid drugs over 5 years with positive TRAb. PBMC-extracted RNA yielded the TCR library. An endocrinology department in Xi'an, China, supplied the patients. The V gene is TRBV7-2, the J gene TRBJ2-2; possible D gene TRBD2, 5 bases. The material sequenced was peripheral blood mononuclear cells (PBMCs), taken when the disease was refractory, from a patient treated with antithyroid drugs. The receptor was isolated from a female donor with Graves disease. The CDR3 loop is CASSSLLDNVGELFF. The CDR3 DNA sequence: TGTGCCAGCAGCTCCCTACTAGACAATGTCGGGGAGCTGTTTTTT.